The sequence of this T cell receptor beta chain was determined in a study of vaccination and CD4 T cells after COVID-19. At the level of the study: Controls used CEFX viral epitopes (positive), HIV-1 Nef peptides (negative), or no peptide.

This CDR3 spans 14 amino acids. The V gene lost 2 bases and the J gene lost 1 base, with 9 bases spanning the gap. The germline V gene has CDR1 SGDLS and CDR2 YYNGEE. Turning to this clonotype: Its cognate antigen is unknown.

Treatment given: approximately nine-day PBMC culture with coronavirus spike peptide pools or control peptides (ViraFEST assay). After expanding antigen-specific T cells with peptide pools, ViraFEST sequenced their TCRs. The assay that was used to sequence DNA from cultured CD4+ T cells was the Oncomine TCR Beta short-read assay. TCRdb processed the PCR reads anew with MiXCR; each CDR3 protein has one entry. The sample holds under 20,000 distinct CDR3 sequences, more than 20% seen once. J is TRBJ1-1 and V is TRBV9; D is unclear. Material for sequencing was cultured CD4+ T cells from blood. This TCR derives from a human donor with COVID-19. The CDR3 here is CASSVGNSNTEAFF. CDR3 coding DNA: TGTGCCAGCAGCGTGGGGAATTCGAACACTGAAGCTTTCTTT.